These 5 T cell receptor beta chains were sequenced from one sample in a study of T-cell memory formation after mild COVID-19. MiXCR, run by TCRdb on the 5' RACE reads, gives a single entry per CDR3 protein. The sample includes around 180,000 distinct CDR3 sequences, more than 15% seen only once; the top ten take approximately 2.2%. Sequenced sample: PBMCs or a T cell subset sorted from them (not recorded which). The receptors were gathered from an adult woman who had mild COVID-19 (a few samples of this study predate the infection). Cell type and time point are not known.

In its sample, this clonotype was seen a few times. CDR3 in DNA: TGTGCCACCAGTGGAGCGGACCCCGGGAACCATCAGCCCCAGCATTTT. It is translated as CATSGADPGNHQPQHF. This chain joins TRBV24-1 and TRBJ1-5; no clear D gene. CDR1 and CDR2 from the germline V gene are KGHDR and SFDVKD. This CDR3 region has 16 residues. V lost 5 bases and J 5 bases, leaving 18 bases between the germline ends.

This chain connects TRBV7-2 to TRBJ2-1, with TRBD2 matching over 10 bases. Per germline, CDR1 SGHTA and CDR2 FQGNSA. The CDR3 contains 17 residues. J was trimmed by 8 bases and V by 1 base; bases with no gene match: 11. As DNA, the CDR3 is TGTGCCAGCAGCTTAGTGGCTAGCGGGAGTTTTAGGGATGAGCAGTTCTTC. Translated: CASSLVASGSFRDEQFF. The whole variable domain, remainder taken from reference TRBV7-2 and TRBJ2-1, is GAGVSQSPSNKVTEKGKDVELRCDPISGHTALYWYRQSLGQGLEFLIYFQGNSAPDKSGLPSDRFSAERTGGSVSTLTIQRTQQEDSAVYLCASSLVASGSFRDEQFFGPGTRLTVL.

This clonotype was recorded many times. The chain links TRBV11-1 to TRBJ2-2, with TRBD1 matching over 11 bases. J gave up 3 bases and V 6 bases, and 6 bases lay outside the gene matches. CDR3 length: 16 amino acids. Looked up from germline, CDR1 is SGHAT and CDR2 is FQDESV (reference sequence). The CDR3 here is CASRHRDRGYTGELFF. The CDR3, as DNA: TGTGCCAGCAGACACCGGGACAGGGGGTACACCGGGGAGCTGTTTTTT.

This clonotype has more than one count but fewer than ten. J is TRBJ2-5 and V is TRBV29-1; D possibly corresponds to TRBD2 (5 bases). Trimming removed 6 bases at V and 3 bases at J, with 14 bases between. This CDR3 region has 13 residues. CDR1 and CDR2 from the germline V gene are SQVTM and ANQGSEA. Here the CDR3 reads CSVALQTKETQYF. For the CDR3, the DNA is TGCAGCGTCGCACTACAGACTAAAGAGACCCAGTACTTC.

In this sample, this clonotype turned up a few times. The chain is built from TRBV9 and TRBJ2-7; tentative D call: TRBD1 (6 bases). Per germline, CDR1 SGDLS and CDR2 YYNGEE. This CDR3 has 15 amino acids. Trimming left V 4 bases short and J 3 bases short, with 17 bases between. The CDR3 DNA reads as TGTGCCAGCAGCCCCCGCCGGGACAATTACTACGAGCAGTACTTC. Encoded protein: CASSPRRDNYYEQYF.